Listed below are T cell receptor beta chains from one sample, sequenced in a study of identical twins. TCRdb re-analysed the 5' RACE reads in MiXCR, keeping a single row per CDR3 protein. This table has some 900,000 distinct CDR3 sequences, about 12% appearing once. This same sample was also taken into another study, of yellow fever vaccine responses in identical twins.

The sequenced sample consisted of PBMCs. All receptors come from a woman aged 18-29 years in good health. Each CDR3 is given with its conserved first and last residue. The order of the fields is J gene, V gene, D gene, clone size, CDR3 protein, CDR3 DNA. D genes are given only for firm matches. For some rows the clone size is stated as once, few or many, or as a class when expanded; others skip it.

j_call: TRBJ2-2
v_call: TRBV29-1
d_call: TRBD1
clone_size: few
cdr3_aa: CSVGQGTNTGELFF
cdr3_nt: TGCAGCGTGGGACAGGGGACTAACACCGGGGAGCTGTTTTTT

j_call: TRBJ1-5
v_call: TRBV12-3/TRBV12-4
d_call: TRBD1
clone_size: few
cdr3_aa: CASRRQGEEQPQHF
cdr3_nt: TGTGCCAGCAGACGACAGGGGGAGGAACAGCCCCAGCATTTT

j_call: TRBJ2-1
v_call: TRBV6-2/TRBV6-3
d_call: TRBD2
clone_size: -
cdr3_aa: CASRMSGRGDEQFF
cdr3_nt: TGTGCCAGCAGAATGAGCGGGAGGGGGGATGAGCAGTTCTTC

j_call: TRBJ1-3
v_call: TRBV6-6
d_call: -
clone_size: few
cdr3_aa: CATGYGNTIYF
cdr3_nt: TGTGCCACCGGATACGGAAACACCATATATTTT

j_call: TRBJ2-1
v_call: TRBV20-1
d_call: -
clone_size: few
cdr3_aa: CSARPRRASYNEQFF
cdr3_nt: TGCAGTGCTAGGCCAAGGAGGGCCTCCTACAATGAGCAGTTCTTC

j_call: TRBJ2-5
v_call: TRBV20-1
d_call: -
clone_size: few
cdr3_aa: CSARPPRADKTQYF
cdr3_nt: TGCAGTGCTAGACCCCCCAGGGCGGATAAGACCCAGTACTTC

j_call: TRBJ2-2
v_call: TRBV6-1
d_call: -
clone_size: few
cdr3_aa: CASSEGRVGFGELFF
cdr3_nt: TGTGCCAGCAGTGAAGGCAGGGTTGGTTTCGGGGAGCTGTTTTTT

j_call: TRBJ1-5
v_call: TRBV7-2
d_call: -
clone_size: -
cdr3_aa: CASSLLRDQPQHF
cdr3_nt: TGTGCCAGCAGCTTATTAAGGGATCAGCCCCAGCATTTT

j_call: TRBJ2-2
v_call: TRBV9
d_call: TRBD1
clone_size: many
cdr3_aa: CASSVGDRVNTGELFF
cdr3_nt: TGTGCCAGCAGCGTGGGGGACAGGGTAAACACCGGGGAGCTGTTTTTT

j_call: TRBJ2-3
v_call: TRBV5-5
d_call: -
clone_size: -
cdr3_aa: CASSLRYGASDTQYF
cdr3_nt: TGTGCCAGCAGCCTGAGGTACGGGGCGTCGGATACGCAGTATTTT

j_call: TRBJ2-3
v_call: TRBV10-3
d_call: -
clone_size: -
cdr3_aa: CAINHPRGDRTDTQYF
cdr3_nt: TGTGCCATCAATCACCCCAGGGGGGATCGCACAGATACGCAGTATTTT

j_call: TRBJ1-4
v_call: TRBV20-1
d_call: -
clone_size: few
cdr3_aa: CSATGEGEKLFF
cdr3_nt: TGCAGTGCTACAGGGGAAGGTGAAAAACTGTTTTTT

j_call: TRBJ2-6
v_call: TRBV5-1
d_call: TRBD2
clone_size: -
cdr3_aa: CASSFSGGAGANVLTF
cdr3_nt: TGCGCCAGCAGCTTTAGCGGGGGGGCGGGGGCCAACGTCCTGACTTTC